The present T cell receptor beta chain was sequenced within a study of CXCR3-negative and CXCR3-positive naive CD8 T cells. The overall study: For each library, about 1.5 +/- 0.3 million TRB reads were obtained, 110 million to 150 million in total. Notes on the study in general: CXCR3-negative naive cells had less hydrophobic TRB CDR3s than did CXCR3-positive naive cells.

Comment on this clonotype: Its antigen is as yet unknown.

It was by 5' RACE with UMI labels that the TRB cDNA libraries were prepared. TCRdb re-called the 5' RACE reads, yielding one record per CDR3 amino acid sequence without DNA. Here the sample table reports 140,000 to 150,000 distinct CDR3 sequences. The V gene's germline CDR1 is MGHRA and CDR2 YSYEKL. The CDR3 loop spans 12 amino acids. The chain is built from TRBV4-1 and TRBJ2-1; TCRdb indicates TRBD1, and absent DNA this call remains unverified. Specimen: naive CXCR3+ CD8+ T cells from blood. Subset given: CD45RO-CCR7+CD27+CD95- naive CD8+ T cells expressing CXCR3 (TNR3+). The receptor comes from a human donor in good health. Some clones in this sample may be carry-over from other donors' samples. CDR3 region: CASSRSGETRFF.